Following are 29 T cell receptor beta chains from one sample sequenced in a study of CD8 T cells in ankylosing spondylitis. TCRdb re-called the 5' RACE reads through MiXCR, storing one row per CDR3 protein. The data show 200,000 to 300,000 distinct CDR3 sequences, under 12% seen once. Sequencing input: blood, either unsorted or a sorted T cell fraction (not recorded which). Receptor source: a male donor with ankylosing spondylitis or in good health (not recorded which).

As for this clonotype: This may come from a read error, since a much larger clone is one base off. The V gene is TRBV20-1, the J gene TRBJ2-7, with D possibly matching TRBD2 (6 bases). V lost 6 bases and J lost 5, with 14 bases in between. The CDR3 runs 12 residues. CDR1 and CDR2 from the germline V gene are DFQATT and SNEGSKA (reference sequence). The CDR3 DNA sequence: TGCAGTGCCCTTTACCGGGAGAACGAGCAGTACTTC. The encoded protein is CSALYRENEQYF.

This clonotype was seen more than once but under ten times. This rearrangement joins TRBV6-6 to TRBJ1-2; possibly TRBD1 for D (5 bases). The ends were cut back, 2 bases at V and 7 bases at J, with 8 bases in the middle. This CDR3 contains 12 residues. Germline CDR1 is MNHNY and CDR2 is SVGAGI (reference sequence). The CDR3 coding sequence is TGTGCCAGCAGTTACGTGGGGGGTGGCTACACCTTC. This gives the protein CASSYVGGGYTF.

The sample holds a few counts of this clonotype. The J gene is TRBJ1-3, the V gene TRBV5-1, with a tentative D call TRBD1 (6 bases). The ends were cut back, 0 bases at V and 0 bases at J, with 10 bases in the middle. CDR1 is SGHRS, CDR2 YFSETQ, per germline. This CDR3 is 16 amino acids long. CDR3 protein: CASSLEGHHSGNTIYF. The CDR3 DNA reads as TGCGCCAGCAGCTTGGAGGGACATCACTCTGGAAACACCATATATTTT.

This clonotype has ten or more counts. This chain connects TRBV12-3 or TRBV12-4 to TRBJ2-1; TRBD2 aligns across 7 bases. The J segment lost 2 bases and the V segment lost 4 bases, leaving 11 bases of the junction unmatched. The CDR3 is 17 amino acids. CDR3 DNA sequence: TGTGCCAGCAGTTCCTCCCCCGGGGGGTATGCCTACAATGAGCAGTTCTTC. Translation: CASSSSPGGYAYNEQFF.

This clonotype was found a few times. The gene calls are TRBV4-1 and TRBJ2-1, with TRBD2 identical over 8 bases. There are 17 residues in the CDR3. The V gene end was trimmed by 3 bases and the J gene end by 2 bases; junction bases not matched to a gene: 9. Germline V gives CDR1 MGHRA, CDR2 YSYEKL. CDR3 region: CASSHPTGLVPYNEQFF. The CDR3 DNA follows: TGCGCCAGCAGCCATCCAACGGGACTAGTGCCCTACAATGAGCAGTTCTTC.

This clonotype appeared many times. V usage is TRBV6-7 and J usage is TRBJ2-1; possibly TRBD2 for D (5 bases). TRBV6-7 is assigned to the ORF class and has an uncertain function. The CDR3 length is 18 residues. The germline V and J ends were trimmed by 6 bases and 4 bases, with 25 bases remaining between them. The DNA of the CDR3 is TGTGCCAGCAGATACCACGGGGAATTTGTCCCGTTTTACAATGAGCAGTTCTTC. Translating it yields CASRYHGEFVPFYNEQFF.

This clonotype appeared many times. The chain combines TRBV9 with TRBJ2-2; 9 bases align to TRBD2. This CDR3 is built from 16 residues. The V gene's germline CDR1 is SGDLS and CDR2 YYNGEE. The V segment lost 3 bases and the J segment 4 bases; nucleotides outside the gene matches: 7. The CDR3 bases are TGTGCCAGCAGCGGGTTAGCGGGAGAAGTCACCGGGGAGCTGTTTTTT. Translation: CASSGLAGEVTGELFF. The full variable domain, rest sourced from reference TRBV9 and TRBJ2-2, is DSGVTQTPKHLITATGQRVTLRCSPRSGDLSVYWYQQSLDQGLQFLIQYYNGEERAKGNILERFSAQQFPDLHSELNLSSLELGDSALYFCASSGLAGEVTGELFFGEGSRLTVL.

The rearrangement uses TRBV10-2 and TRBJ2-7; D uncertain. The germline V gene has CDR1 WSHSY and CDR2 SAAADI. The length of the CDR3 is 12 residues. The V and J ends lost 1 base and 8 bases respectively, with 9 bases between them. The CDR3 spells CASSEFRAQQYF. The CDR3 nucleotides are TGCGCCAGCAGTGAGTTCCGGGCCCAGCAGTACTTC.

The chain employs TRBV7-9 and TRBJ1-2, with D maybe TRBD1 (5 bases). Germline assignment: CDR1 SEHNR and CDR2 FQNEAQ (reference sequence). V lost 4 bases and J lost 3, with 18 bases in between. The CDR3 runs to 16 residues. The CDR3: CASSYGGGISDYGYTF. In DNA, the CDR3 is TGTGCCAGCAGCTATGGGGGGGGGATTTCGGACTATGGCTACACCTTC.

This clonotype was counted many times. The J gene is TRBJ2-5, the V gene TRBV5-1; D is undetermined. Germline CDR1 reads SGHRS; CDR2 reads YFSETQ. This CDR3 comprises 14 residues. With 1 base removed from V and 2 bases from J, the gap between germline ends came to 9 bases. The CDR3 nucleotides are TGCGCCAGCAGCTTGCAGGACGTTCAAGAGACCCAGTACTTC. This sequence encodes CASSLQDVQETQYF.

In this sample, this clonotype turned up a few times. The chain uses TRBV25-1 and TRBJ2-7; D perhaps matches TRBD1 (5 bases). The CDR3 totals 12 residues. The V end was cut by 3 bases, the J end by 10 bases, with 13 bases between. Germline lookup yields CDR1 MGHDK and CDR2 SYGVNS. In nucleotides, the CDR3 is TGTGCCAGCAGTGAGCTTCAGGGCATCCAGTACTTC. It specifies CASSELQGIQYF.

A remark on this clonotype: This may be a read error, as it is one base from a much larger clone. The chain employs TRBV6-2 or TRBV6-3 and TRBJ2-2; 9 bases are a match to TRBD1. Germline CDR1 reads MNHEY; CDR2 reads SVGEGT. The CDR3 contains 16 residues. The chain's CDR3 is CASSGVGTGNTWELFF. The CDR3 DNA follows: TGTGCCAGCAGTGGTGTCGGGACAGGGAACACCTGGGAGCTGTTTTTT.

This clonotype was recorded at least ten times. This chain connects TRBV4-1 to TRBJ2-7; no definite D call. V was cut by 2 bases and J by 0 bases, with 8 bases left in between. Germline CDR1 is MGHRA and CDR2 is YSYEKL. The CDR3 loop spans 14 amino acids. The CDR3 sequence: CASSQRDNSYEQYF. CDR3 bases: TGCGCCAGCAGCCAAAGAGATAACTCCTACGAGCAGTACTTC.

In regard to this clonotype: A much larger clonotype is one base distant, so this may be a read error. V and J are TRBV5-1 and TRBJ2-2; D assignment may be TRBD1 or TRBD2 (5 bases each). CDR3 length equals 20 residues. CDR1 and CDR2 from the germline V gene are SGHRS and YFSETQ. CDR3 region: CAGSRGYEGWHGHIGGELFF. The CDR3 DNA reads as TGCGCCGGCAGCCGAGGTTACGAGGGGTGGCATGGACACATCGGCGGGGAGCTGTTTTTT.

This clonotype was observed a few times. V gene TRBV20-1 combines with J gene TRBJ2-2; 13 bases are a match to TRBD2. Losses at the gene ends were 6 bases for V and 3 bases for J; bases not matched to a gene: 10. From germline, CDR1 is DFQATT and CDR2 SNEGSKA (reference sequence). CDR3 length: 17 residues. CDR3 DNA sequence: TGCAGTGCAGCAGGACTAGCGGGAGAGCTTGACACCGGGGAGCTGTTTTTT. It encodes CSAAGLAGELDTGELFF.

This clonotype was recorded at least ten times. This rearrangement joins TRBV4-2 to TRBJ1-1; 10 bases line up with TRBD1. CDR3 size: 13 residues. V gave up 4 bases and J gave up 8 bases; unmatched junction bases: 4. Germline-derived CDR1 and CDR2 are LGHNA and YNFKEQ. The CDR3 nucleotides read TGTGCCAGCAGCCTAGGGACAGGGGTGGAAGCTTTCTTT. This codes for CASSLGTGVEAFF.

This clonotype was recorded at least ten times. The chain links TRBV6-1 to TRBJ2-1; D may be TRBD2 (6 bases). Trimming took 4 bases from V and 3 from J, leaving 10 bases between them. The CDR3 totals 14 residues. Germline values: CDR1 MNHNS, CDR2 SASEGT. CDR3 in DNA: TGTGCCAGCAGTGGAGCGGGTTTCTACAATGAGCAGTTCTTC. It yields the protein CASSGAGFYNEQFF.

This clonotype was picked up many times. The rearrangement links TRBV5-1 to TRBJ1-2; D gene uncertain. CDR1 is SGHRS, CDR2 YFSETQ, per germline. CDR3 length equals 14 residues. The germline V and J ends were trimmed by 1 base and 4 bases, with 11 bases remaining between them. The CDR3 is CASSLSQGSYGYTF. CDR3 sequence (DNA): TGCGCCAGCAGCTTGAGCCAAGGAAGCTATGGCTACACCTTC. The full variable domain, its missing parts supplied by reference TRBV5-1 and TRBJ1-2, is KAGVTQTPRYLIKTRGQQVTLSCSPISGHRSVSWYQQTPGQGLQFLFEYFSETQRNKGNFPGRFSGRQFSNSRSEMNVSTLELGDSALYLCASSLSQGSYGYTFGSGTRLTVV.

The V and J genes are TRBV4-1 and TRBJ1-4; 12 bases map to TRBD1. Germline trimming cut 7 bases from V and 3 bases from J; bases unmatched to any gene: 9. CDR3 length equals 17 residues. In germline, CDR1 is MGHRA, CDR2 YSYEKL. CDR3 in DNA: TGCGCCAGCACCCCCGGGACAGGGGGCGAGGCTAATGAAAAACTGTTTTTT. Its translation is CASTPGTGGEANEKLFF.

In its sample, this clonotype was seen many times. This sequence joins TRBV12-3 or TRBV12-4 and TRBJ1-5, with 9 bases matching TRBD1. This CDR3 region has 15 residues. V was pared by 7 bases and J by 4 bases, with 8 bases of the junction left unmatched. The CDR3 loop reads CASTIGDRANQPQHF. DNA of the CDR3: TGTGCCAGCACCATAGGGGACAGGGCGAATCAGCCCCAGCATTTT.

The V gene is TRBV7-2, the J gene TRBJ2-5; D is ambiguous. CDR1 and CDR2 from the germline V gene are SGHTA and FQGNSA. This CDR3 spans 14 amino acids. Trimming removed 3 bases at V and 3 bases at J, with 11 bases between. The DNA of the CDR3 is TGTGCCAGCAGCTTCCCATGGGGAAAAGAGACCCAGTACTTC. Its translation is CASSFPWGKETQYF.

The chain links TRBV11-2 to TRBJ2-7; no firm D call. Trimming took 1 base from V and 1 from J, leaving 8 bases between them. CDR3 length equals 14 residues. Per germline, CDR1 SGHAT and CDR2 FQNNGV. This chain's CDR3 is CASSLVDFSYEQYF. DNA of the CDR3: TGTGCCAGCAGCTTAGTCGACTTTTCCTACGAGCAGTACTTC.

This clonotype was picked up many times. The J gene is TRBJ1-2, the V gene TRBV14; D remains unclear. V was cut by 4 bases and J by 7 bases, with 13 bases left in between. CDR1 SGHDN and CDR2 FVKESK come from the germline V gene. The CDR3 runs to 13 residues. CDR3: CASSPHVTVGYTF. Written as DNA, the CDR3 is TGTGCCAGCAGCCCACACGTAACGGTTGGCTACACCTTC.

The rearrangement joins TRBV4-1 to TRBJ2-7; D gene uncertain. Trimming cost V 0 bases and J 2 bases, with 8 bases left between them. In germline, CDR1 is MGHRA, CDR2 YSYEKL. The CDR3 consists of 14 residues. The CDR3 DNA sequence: TGCGCCAGCAGCCAAGATAGGATGACCTACGAGCAGTACTTC. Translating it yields CASSQDRMTYEQYF.

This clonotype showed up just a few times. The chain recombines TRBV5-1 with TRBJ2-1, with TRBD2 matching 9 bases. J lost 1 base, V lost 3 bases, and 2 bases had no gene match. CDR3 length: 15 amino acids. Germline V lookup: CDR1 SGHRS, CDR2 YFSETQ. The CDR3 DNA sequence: TGCGCCAGCAGCTACCTAGCGGGATCCTACAATGAGCAGTTCTTC. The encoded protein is CASSYLAGSYNEQFF.

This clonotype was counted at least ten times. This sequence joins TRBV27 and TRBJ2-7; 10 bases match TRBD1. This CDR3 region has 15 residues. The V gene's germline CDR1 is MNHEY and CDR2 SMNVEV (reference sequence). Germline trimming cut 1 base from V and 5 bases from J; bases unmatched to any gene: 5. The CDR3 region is CASSLLGDRGHEQYF. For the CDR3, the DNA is TGTGCCAGCAGTTTATTGGGGGACAGGGGACACGAGCAGTACTTC.

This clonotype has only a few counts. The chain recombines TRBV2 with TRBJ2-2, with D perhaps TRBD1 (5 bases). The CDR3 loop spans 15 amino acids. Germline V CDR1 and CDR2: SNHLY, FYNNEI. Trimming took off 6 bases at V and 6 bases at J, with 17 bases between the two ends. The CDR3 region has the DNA TGTGCCAGCAGACAAGGGGCAGGGTTGGCCGGGGAGCTGTTTTTT. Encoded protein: CASRQGAGLAGELFF.

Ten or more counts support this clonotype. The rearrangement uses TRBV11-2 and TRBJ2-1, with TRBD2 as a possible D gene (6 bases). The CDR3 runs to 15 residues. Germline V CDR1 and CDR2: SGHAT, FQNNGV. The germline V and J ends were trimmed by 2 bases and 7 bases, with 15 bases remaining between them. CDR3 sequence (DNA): TGTGCCAGCAGCTTAACGGGCTTGGCGGGAAATGAGCAGTTCTTC. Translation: CASSLTGLAGNEQFF.

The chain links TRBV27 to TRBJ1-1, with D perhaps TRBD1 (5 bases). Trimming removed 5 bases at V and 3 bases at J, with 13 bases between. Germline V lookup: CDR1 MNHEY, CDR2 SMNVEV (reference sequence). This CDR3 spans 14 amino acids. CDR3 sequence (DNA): TGTGCCAGCAGTCTCCGGGGGGGGGACACTGAAGCTTTCTTT. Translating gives CASSLRGGDTEAFF.